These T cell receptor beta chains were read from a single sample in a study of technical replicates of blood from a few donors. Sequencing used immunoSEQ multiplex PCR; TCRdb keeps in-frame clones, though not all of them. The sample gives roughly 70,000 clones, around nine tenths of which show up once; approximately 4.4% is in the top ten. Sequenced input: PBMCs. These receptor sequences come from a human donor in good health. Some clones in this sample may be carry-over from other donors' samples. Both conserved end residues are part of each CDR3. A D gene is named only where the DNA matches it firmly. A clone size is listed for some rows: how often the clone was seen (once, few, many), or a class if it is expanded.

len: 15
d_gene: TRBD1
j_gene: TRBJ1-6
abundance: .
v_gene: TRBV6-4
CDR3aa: CASSAYRQGFSPLHF
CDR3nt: TGTGCCAGCAGTGCCTATCGACAGGGATTTTCACCCCTCCACTTT

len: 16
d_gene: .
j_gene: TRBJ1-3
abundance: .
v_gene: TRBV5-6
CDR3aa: CASSLARDSSGNTIYF
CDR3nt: TGTGCCAGCAGCTTGGCCAGGGATAGCTCTGGAAACACCATATATTTT

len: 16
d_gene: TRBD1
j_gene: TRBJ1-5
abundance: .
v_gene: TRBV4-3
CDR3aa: CASSQDRAWSNQPQHF
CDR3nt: TGCGCCAGCAGCCAGGACAGGGCCTGGAGCAATCAGCCCCAGCATTTT

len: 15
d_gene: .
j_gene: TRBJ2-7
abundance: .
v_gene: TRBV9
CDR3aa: CASSVVGGQMLEQYF
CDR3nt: TGTGCCAGCAGCGTAGTGGGCGGACAGATGCTCGAGCAGTACTTC

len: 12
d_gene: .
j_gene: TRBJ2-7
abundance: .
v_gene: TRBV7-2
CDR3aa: CASSLGSYEQYF
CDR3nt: TGTGCCAGCAGCCTCGGCTCCTACGAGCAGTACTTC

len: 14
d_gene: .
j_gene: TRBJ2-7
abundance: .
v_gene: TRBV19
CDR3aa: CASSPGYGPYEQYF
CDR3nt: TGTGCCAGTAGTCCGGGATACGGCCCTTACGAGCAGTACTTC

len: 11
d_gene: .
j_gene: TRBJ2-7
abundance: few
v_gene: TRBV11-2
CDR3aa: CASSRGYEQYF
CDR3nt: TGTGCCAGCAGCCGGGGGTACGAGCAGTACTTC

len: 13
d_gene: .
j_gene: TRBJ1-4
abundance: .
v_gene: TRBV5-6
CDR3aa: CASSRRTLEKLFF
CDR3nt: TGTGCCAGCAGCCGCCGGACACTAGAAAAACTGTTTTTT

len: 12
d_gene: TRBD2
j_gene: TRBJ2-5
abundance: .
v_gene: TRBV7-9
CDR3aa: CASGGGTETQYF
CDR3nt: TGTGCCAGCGGGGGGGGGACAGAGACCCAGTACTTC

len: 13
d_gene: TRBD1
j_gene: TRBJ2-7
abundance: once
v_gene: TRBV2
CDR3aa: CASSKGQTYEQYF
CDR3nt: TGTGCCAGCAGCAAGGGACAGACCTACGAGCAGTACTTC

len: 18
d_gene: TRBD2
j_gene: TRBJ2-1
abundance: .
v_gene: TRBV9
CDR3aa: CASSATIWASGGTNEQFF
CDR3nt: TGTGCCAGCAGCGCGACAATTTGGGCTAGCGGGGGGACGAATGAGCAGTTCTTC

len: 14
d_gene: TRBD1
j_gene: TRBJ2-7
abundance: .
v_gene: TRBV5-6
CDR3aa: CASSFGTGGYEQYF
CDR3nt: TGTGCCAGCAGCTTTGGGACAGGGGGTTACGAGCAGTACTTC

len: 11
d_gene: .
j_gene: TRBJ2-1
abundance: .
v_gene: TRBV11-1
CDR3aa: CASSNSGEQFF
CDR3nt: TGTGCCAGCAGCAATAGCGGTGAGCAGTTCTTC

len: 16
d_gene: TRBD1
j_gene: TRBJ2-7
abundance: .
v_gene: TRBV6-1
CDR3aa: CASSDEGQGSAYEQYF
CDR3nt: TGTGCCAGCAGTGACGAGGGACAGGGGTCGGCCTACGAGCAGTACTTC

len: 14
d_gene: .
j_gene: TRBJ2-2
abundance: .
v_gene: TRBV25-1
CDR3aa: CASSETGFTGELFF
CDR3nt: TGTGCCAGCAGTGAAACAGGGTTCACCGGGGAGCTGTTTTTT

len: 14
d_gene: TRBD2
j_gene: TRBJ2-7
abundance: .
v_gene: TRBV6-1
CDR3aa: CASSGLAGGYEQYF
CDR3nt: TGTGCCAGCAGTGGGCTAGCGGGGGGCTACGAGCAGTACTTC

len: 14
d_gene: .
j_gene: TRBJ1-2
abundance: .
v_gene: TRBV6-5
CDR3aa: CASSYVRTNYGYTF
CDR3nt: TGTGCCAGCAGTTATGTGCGCACTAACTATGGCTACACCTTC

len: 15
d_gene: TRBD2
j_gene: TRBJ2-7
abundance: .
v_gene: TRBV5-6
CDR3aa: CASSLRVAGVYEQYF
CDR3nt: TGTGCCAGCAGCTTGAGGGTAGCGGGAGTCTACGAGCAGTACTTC